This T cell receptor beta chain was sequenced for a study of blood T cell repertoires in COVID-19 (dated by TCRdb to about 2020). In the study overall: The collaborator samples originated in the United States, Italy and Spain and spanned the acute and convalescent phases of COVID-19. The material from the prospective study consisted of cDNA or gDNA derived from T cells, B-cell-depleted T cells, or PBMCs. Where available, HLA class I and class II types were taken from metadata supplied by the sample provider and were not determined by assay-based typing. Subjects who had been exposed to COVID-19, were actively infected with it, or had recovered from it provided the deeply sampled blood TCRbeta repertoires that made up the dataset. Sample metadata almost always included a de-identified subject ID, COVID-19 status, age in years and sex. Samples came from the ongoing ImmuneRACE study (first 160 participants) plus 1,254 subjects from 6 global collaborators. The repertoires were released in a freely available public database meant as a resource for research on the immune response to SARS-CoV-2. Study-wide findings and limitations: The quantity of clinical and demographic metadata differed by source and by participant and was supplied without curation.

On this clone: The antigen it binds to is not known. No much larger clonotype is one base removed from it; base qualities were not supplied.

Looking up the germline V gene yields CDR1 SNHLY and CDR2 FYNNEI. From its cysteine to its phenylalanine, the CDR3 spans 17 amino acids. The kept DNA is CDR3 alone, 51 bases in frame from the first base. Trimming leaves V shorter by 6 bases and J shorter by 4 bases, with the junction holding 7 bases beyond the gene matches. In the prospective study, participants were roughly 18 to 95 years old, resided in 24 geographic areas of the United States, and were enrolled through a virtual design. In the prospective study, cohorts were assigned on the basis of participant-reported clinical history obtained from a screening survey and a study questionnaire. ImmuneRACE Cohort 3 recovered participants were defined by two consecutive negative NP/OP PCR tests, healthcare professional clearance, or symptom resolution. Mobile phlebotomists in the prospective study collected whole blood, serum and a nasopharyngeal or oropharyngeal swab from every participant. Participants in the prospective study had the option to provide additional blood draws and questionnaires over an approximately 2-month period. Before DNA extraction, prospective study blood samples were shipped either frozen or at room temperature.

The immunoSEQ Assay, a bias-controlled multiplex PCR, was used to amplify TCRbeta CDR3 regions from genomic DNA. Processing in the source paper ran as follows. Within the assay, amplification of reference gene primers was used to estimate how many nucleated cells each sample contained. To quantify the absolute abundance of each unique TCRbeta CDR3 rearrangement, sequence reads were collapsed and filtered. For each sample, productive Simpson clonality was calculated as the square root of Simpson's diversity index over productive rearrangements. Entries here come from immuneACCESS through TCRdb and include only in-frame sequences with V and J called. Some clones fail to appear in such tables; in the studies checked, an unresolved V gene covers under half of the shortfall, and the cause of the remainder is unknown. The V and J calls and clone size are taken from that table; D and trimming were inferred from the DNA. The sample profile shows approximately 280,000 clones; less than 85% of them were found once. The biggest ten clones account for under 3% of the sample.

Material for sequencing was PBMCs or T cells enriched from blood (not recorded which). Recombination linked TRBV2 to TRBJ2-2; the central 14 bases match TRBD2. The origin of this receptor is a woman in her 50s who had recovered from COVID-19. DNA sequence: TGTGCCAGCAGGGGGACTAGCGGGGGCCGGGGCACCGGGGAGCTGTTTTTT. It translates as CASRGTSGGRGTGELFF.